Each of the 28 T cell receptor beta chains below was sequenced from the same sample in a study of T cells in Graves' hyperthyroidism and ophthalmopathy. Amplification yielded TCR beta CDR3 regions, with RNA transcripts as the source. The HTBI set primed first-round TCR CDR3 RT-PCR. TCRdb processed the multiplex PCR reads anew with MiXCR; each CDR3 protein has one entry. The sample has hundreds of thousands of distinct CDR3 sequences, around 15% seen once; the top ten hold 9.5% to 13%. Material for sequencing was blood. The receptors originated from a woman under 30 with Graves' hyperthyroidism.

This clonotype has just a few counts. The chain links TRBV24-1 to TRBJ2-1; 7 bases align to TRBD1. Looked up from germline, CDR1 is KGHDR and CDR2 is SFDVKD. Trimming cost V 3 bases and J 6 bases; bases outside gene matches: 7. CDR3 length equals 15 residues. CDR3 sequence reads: CATSDPGQLTNEQFF. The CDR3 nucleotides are TGTGCCACCAGTGATCCGGGACAGCTGACCAATGAGCAGTTCTTC.

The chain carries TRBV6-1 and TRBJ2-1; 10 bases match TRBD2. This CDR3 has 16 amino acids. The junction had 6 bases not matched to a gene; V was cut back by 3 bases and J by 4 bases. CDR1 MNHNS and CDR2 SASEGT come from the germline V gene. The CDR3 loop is CASSDLRTSGYNEQFF. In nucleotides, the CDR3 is TGTGCCAGCAGTGATTTAAGGACTAGCGGATACAATGAGCAGTTCTTC.

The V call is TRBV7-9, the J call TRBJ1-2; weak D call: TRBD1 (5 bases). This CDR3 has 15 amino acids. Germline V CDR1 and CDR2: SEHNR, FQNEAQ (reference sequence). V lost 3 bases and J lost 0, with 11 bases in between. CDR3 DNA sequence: TGTGCCAGCAGCTTCCCGACAGCCACTAACTATGGCTACACCTTC. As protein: CASSFPTATNYGYTF.

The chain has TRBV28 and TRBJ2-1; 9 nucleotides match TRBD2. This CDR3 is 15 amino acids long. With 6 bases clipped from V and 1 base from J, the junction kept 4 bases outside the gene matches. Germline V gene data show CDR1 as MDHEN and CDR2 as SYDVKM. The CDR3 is CASSRLAESYNEQFF. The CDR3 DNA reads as TGTGCCAGCAGCAGACTAGCGGAGTCCTACAATGAGCAGTTCTTC.

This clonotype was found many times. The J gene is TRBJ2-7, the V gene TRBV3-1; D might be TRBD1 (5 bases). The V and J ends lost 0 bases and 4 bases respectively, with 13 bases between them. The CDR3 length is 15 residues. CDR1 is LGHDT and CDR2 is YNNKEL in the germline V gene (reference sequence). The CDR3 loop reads CASSQDQGTGYEQYF. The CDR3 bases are TGTGCCAGCAGCCAAGATCAGGGCACCGGTTACGAGCAGTACTTC.

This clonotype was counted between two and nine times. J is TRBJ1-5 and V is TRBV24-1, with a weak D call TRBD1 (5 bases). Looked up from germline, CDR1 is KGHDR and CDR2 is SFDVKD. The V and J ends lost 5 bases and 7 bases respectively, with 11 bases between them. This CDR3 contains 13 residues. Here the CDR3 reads CATSVQGGQPQHF. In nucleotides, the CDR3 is TGTGCCACCAGTGTTCAGGGCGGCCAGCCCCAGCATTTT.

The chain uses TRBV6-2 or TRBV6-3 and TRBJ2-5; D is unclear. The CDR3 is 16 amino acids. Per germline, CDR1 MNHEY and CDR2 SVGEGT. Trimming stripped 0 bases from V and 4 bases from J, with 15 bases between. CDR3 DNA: TGTGCCAGCAGTTACTCGAAAAAACGGCTATCAGAGACCCAGTACTTC. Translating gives CASSYSKKRLSETQYF.

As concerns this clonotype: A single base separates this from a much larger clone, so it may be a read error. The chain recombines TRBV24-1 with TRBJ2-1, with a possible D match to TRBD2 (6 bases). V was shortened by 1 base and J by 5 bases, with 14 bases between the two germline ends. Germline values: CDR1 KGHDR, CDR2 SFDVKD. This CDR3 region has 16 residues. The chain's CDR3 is CATSDLGTVGHNEQFF. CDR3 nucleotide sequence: TGTGCCACCAGTGATTTAGGGACTGTGGGGCACAATGAGCAGTTCTTC.

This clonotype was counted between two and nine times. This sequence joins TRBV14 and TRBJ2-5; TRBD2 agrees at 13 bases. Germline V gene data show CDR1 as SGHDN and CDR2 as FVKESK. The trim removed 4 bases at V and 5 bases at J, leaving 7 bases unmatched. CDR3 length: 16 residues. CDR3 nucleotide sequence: TGTGCCAGCAGCCCCGGGACTAGCGGGACACTTGAGACCCAGTACTTC. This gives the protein CASSPGTSGTLETQYF. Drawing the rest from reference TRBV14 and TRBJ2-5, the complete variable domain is EAGVTQFPSHSVIEKGQTVTLRCDPISGHDNLYWYRRVMGKEIKFLLHFVKESKQDESGMPNNRFLAERTGGTYSTLKVQPAELEDSGVYFCASSPGTSGTLETQYFGPGTRLLVL.

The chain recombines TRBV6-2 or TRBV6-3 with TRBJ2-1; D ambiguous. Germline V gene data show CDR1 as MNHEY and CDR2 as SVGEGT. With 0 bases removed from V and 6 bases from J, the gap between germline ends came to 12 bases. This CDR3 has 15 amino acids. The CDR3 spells CASSYSRHESNEQFF. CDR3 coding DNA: TGTGCCAGCAGTTACTCGAGACACGAAAGCAATGAGCAGTTCTTC.

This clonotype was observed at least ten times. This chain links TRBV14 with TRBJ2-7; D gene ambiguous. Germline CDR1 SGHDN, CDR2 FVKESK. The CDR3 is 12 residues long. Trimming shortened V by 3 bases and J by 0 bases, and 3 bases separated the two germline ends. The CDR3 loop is CASSHSSYEQYF. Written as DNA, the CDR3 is TGTGCCAGCAGCCATTCCTCCTACGAGCAGTACTTC.

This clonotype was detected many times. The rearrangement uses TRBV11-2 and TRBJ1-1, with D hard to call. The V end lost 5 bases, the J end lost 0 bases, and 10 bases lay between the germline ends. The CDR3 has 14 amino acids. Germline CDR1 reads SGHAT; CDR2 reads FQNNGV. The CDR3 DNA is TGTGCCAGCAGCGAAGGCCTTTTGAACACTGAAGCTTTCTTT. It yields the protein CASSEGLLNTEAFF.

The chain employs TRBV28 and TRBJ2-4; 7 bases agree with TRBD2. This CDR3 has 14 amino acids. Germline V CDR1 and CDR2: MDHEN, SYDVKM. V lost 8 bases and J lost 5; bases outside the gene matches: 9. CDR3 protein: CASAGVARENIQYF. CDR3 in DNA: TGTGCCAGCGCGGGGGTAGCCAGAGAAAACATTCAGTACTTC. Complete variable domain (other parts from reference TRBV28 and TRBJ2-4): DVKVTQSSRYLVKRTGEKVFLECVQDMDHENMFWYRQDPGLGLRLIYFSYDVKMKEKGDIPEGYSVSREKKERFSLILESASTNQTSMYLCASAGVARENIQYFGAGTRLSVL.

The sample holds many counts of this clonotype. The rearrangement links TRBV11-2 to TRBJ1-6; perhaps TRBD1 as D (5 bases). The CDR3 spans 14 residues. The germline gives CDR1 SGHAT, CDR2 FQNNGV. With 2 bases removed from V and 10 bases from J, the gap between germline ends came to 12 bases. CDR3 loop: CASSLQGGQSPLHF. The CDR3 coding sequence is TGTGCCAGCAGCTTACAGGGAGGGCAATCACCCCTCCACTTT.

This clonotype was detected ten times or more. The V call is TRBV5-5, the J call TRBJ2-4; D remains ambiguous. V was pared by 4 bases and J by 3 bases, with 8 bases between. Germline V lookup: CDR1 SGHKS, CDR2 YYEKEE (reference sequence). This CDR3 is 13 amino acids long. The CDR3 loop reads CASSPSGKNIQYF. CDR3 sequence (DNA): TGTGCCAGCAGCCCGTCGGGCAAAAACATTCAGTACTTC.

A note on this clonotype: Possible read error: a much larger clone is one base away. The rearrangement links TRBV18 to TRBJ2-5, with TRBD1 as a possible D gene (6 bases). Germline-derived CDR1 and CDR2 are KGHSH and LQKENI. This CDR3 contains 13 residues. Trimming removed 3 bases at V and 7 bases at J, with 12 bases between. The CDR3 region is CASSPGQSGTQYF. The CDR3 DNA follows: TGTGCCAGCTCACCGGGACAAAGTGGGACCCAGTACTTC.

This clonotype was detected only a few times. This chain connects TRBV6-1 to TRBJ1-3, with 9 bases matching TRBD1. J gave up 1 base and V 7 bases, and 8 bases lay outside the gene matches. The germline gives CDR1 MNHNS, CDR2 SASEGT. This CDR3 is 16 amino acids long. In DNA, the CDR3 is TGTGCCAGCACTGATCCCGGACAGGGGTCTGGAAACACCATATATTTT. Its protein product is CASTDPGQGSGNTIYF.

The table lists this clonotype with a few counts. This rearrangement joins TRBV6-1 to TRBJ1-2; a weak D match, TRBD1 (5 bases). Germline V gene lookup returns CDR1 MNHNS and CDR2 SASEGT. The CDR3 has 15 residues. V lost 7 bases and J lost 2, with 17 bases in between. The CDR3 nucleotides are TGTGCCAGCACGGGACGGGGGGGGAAAAACTATGGCTACACCTTC. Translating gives CASTGRGGKNYGYTF.

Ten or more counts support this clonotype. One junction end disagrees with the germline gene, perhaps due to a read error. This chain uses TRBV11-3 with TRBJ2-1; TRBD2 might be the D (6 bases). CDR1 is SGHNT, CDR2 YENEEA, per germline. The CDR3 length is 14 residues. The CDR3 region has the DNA TGTGCCAGCAGTTTAGTGGGAGGAGGCAATGAGCAGTTCTTC. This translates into CASSLVGGGNEQFF.

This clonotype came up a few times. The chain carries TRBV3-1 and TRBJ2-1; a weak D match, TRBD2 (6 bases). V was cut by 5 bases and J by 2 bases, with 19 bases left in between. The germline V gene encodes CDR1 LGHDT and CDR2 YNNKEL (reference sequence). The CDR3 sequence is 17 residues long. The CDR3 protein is CASSSRRVGSTYNEQFF. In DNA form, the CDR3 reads TGTGCCAGCAGCTCGAGGAGGGTCGGTAGCACCTACAATGAGCAGTTCTTC.

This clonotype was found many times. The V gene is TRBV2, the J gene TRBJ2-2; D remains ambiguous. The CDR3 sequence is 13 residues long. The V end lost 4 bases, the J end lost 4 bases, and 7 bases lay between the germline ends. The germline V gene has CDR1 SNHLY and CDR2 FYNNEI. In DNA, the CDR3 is TGTGCCAGCAGTGGAGTAGTCACCGGGGAGCTGTTTTTT. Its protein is CASSGVVTGELFF.

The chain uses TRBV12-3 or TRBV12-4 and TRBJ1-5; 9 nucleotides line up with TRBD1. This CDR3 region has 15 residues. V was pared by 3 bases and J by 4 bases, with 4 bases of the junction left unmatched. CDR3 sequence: CASSFIGQGNQPQHF. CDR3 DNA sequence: TGTGCCAGCAGTTTTATTGGACAGGGGAATCAGCCCCAGCATTTT.

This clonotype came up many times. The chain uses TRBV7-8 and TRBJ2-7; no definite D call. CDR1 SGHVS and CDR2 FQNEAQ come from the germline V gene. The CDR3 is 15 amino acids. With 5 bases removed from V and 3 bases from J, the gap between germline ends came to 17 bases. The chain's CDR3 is CASSAPRLVSYEQYF. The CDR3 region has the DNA TGTGCCAGCAGCGCCCCGAGGCTAGTGAGCTACGAGCAGTACTTC.

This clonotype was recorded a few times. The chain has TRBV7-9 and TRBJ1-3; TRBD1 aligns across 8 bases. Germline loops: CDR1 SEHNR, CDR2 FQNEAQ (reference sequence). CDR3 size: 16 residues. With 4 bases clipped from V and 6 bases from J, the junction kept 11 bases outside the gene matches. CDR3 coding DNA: TGTGCCAGCAGCTCACCCGGGACAGGAGAGGAAAACACCATATATTTT. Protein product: CASSSPGTGEENTIYF.

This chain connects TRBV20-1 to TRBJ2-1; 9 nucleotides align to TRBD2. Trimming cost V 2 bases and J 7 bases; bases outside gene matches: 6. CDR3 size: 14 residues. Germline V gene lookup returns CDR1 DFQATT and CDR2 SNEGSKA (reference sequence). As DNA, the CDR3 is TGCAGTGCTAGACCTAGCGGGATGGGGAATGAGCAGTTCTTC. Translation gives CSARPSGMGNEQFF.

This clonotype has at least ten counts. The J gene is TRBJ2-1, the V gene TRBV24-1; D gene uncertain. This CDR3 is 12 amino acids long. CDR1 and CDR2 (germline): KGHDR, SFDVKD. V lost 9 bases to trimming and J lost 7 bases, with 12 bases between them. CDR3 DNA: TGTGCCACCGTGGGTCTCTTAAATGAGCAGTTCTTC. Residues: CATVGLLNEQFF.

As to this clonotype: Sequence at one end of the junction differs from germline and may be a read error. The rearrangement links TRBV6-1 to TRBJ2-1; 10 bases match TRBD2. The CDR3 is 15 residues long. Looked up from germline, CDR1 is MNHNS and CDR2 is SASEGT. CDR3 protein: CACSLTSGSYNEQFF. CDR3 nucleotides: TGTGCCTGCAGTCTGACTAGCGGGTCTTACAATGAGCAGTTCTTC.

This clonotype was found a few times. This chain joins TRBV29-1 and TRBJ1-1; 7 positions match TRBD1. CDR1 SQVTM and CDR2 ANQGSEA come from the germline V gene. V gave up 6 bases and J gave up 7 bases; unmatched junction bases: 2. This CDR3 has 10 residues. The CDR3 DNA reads TGCAGCGTCCGGGACAGTGAAGCTTTCTTT. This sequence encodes CSVRDSEAFF.